The present entry profiles one T cell receptor beta chain with its context. The antigen it recognizes is unknown. No per-base quality is available; no much larger clone lies one base away. These data belong to a study of preoperative IRX-2 immunotherapy in early breast cancer (dated by TCRdb to about 2019). The treatment or condition label, as the study defines it: preoperative locoregional IRX-2 cytokine immunotherapy. The samples were obtained from a phase Ib study that tested preoperative, locoregional IRX-2 cytokine immunotherapy designed to prime immune responses. The donors were early-stage breast cancer patients who were given IRX-2 prior to surgery. Libraries were made using the immunoSEQ multiplex PCR assay. TCRdb obtained this table from immuneACCESS and retained in-frame rearrangements with V and J assigned. These tables miss some clones; where compared with another copy, unresolved V genes account for less than half of the shortfall, and the remainder is unexplained. This sample comprises 20,000 to 30,000 clones, about 83% of them detected only once. Less than 2.5% of the sample is held by the ten biggest clonotypes.

Inclusive of the bounding cysteine and phenylalanine, the CDR3 is 14 residues long. CDR3 DNA is the only sequence kept; it has 42 bases, read in frame from the first base. The CDR1 and CDR2 encoded by the germline V gene are SGHRS and YFSETQ. V is pared back by 0 bases and J by 4 bases, with 10 bases lying between the germline termini. The sequenced sample was lymph node tissue, obtained before IRX-2 immunotherapy. This clonotype originated in a human donor with breast cancer. The V and J segments used are TRBV5-1 and TRBJ1-1, with a weak D call of TRBD1 (5 bases match). The CDR3 amino acid sequence is: CASSLVSGGTEAFF. The sequenced DNA is TGCGCCAGCAGCTTGGTTTCGGGGGGCACTGAAGCTTTCTTT.